This record looks at one TCR beta chain sequence and its context. Its specificity is not known. The sample originates from a study of CD8 T cells in Susac syndrome. General study findings and limits: Individuals included in the TCR sequencing and HLA analysis were acknowledged by the study to be relatively few in number.

The multiple sclerosis controls comprised treatment-naive patients whose relapsing-remitting disease was stable or active. FACS enriched CD8+ TEMRA cells, while bulk CD8+ and CD4+ were negatively isolated. Reverse transcription of about 0.5 to 1 ug RNA used random hexamers. With immunoSEQ multiplex PCR, TCR beta CDR3 was amplified across 54 Vbeta and 13 Jbeta. TCRdb re-called the immunoSEQ multiplex PCR reads through MiXCR, storing one row per CDR3 protein. The sample records approximately 220,000 distinct CDR3 sequences, 92% being singletons. The CDR3 length is 17 residues. With 1 base clipped from V and 1 base from J, the junction kept 7 bases outside the gene matches. Germline V gene lookup returns CDR1 MGHRA and CDR2 YSYEKL.

This TCR was sampled from a human donor with multiple sclerosis. This chain joins TRBV4-1 and TRBJ2-1, with 7 positions matching TRBD2. Sequencing was performed on CD8+ T cells from PBMCs. The CDR3 sequence: CASSQVSGDPSYNEQFF. In DNA form, the CDR3 reads TGCGCCAGCAGCCAAGTGAGCGGGGATCCGTCCTACAATGAGCAGTTCTTC.